A single sample is the source of the 13 T cell receptor beta chains below, sequenced in a study of cytomegalovirus exposure and HLA in healthy donors listed by TCRdb under 2017. The method behind the library was the immunoSEQ multiplex PCR assay. The multiplex PCR relied on a mix of 60 forward primers for TCR Vbeta segments and 13 reverse primers for TCR Jbeta segments. TCRdb obtained this table from immuneACCESS and retained in-frame rearrangements with V and J assigned. These tables miss some clones; where compared with another copy, unresolved V genes account for less than half of the shortfall, and the remainder is unexplained. The sample table shows about 160,000 clones, and 81% are seen once. Clones ranked in the top ten supply around 1.3% of the sample. Sequencing was carried out using PBMCs. The source is a man aged 50 to 59 in good health and CMV-seropositive.

The V and J genes are TRBV9 and TRBJ2-7; D possibly corresponds to TRBD2 (6 bases). The V gene's germline CDR1 is SGDLS and CDR2 YYNGEE. The CDR3 sequence is 16 residues long. Trimming pared 0 bases from V and 5 bases from J, leaving 18 bases between. CDR3 coding DNA: TGTGCCAGCAGCGTAGCGGGCGGGGCTACTTGGAACGAGCAGTACTTC. Its protein product is CASSVAGGATWNEQYF. Complete variable domain (other parts from reference TRBV9 and TRBJ2-7): DSGVTQTPKHLITATGQRVTLRCSPRSGDLSVYWYQQSLDQGLQFLIQYYNGEERAKGNILERFSAQQFPDLHSELNLSSLELGDSALYFCASSVAGGATWNEQYFGPGTRLTVT.

The CDR3: CASSLSGSDQPQHF. CDR3 sequence (DNA): TGTGCCAGCAGTTTATCAGGGTCCGATCAGCCCCAGCATTTT. The J gene is TRBJ1-5, the V gene TRBV28, with D perhaps matching TRBD1 (5 bases). The CDR3 spans 14 residues. Germline V lookup: CDR1 MDHEN, CDR2 SYDVKM. The V gene lost 1 base and the J gene lost 5 bases, with 9 bases spanning the gap.

The genes are TRBV7-8 and TRBJ2-2; 10 bases fit TRBD2. Per the germline V gene, CDR1 is SGHVS and CDR2 is FQNEAQ. The CDR3 runs 15 residues. Losses at the gene ends were 4 bases for V and 3 bases for J; bases not matched to a gene: 2. Here the CDR3 reads CASSSGTSDTGELFF. The CDR3 DNA follows: TGTGCCAGCAGCTCAGGGACTAGCGACACCGGGGAGCTGTTTTTT. The full variable domain, its missing parts supplied by reference TRBV7-8 and TRBJ2-2, is GAGVSQSPRYKVAKRGQDVALRCDPISGHVSLFWYQQALGQGPEFLTYFQNEAQLDKSGLPSDRFFAERPEGSVSTLKIQRTQQEDSAVYLCASSSGTSDTGELFFGEGSRLTVL.

This chain links TRBV30 with TRBJ2-2, with D possibly matching TRBD1 (5 bases). Germline CDR1 is GTSNPN and CDR2 is SVGIG (reference sequence). The CDR3 is 13 residues long. V lost 8 bases to trimming and J lost 10 bases, with 20 bases between them. The CDR3 reads CAGCRQTYEELFF. CDR3 DNA sequence: TGTGCCGGTTGTAGACAGACGTACGAGGAGCTGTTTTTT. Full variable domain (missing parts from reference TRBV30 and TRBJ2-2): SQTIHQWPATLVQPVGSPLSLECTVEGTSNPNLYWYRQAAGRGLQLLFYSVGIGQISSEVPQNLSASRPQDRQFILSSKKLLLSDSGFYLCAGCRQTYEELFFGEGSRLTVL.

The chain uses TRBV4-2 and TRBJ1-3; 8 bases match TRBD1. Germline CDR1 is LGHNA and CDR2 is YNFKEQ. This CDR3 has 19 amino acids. The trim removed 0 bases at V and 0 bases at J, leaving 10 bases unmatched. The DNA of the CDR3 is TGTGCCAGCAGCCAAGATCCCTCTCAGGGGGCTTACTCTGGAAACACCATATATTTT. This encodes CASSQDPSQGAYSGNTIYF.

This clone appeared a single time. DNA for the CDR3: TGTGCCAGCAGTCGGACAGGGGCTATCCAAGAGACCCAGTACTTC. Its protein product is CASSRTGAIQETQYF. The V call is TRBV5-6, the J call TRBJ2-5; 9 bases agree with TRBD1. Germline V gene data show CDR1 as SGHDT and CDR2 as YYEEEE. Trimming removed 5 bases from V and 1 base from J; junction bases left unmatched: 6. CDR3 length: 15 residues.

J is TRBJ2-7 and V is TRBV2; TRBD1 agrees at 8 bases. The CDR3 length is 15 residues. Looked up from germline, CDR1 is SNHLY and CDR2 is FYNNEI. V trimming: 8 bases; J trimming: 1 base; junction bases outside the gene matches: 10. This CDR3 is CASHRTGISSYEQYF. CDR3 DNA sequence: TGTGCCAGCCATCGGACAGGGATCTCATCCTACGAGCAGTACTTC.

This chain connects TRBV28 to TRBJ1-5, with 7 positions matching TRBD1. Losses at the gene ends were 3 bases for V and 7 bases for J; bases not matched to a gene: 9. Germline assignment: CDR1 MDHEN and CDR2 SYDVKM. The CDR3 length is 15 residues. This CDR3 reads CASSLDYRGSQPQHF. CDR3 coding DNA: TGTGCCAGCAGTTTGGATTACAGGGGATCCCAGCCCCAGCATTTT.

The chain joins TRBV19 to TRBJ2-3, with 10 bases that match TRBD2. CDR3 length: 17 amino acids. CDR1 is LNHDA and CDR2 is SQIVND in the germline V gene (reference sequence). Unmatched junction bases numbered 9, after V lost 2 bases and J lost 4 bases. The CDR3 DNA is TGTGCCAGTAGTATACGGCCTAGCGGGAGTAGGGCAGATACGCAGTATTTT. This translates into CASSIRPSGSRADTQYF.

The V call is TRBV6-4, the J call TRBJ2-1; D is perhaps TRBD2 (5 bases). Trimming removed 4 bases at V and 0 bases at J, with 10 bases between. The CDR3 is 15 amino acids. Per germline, CDR1 MRHNA and CDR2 SNTAGT. The CDR3 loop reads CASSAQGSSYNEQFF. The CDR3 nucleotides read TGTGCCAGCAGTGCCCAAGGGAGCTCCTACAATGAGCAGTTCTTC.

V usage is TRBV6-6 and J usage is TRBJ1-3; TRBD1 matches 8 bases. V gave up 8 bases and J gave up 2 bases; unmatched junction bases: 5. Germline CDR1 and CDR2: MNHNY and SVGAGI (reference sequence). The CDR3 runs to 14 residues. The CDR3 DNA reads TGTGCCAGCCACGACAGGGGAACTGGAAACACCATATATTTT. Amino acid sequence: CASHDRGTGNTIYF.

The chain has TRBV28 and TRBJ2-2; 12 positions match TRBD2. Germline assignment: CDR1 MDHEN and CDR2 SYDVKM. Trimming cost V 3 bases and J 3 bases; bases outside gene matches: 5. The CDR3 has 17 amino acids. The CDR3 DNA follows: TGTGCCAGCAGTTTCCTAGCGGGAGGGCGAGACACCGGGGAGCTGTTTTTT. It encodes CASSFLAGGRDTGELFF.

This chain joins TRBV11-2 and TRBJ2-5, with 9 nucleotides matching TRBD1. The J call is uncertain, as TRBJ2-7 better fits the DNA end. CDR3 length: 14 residues. CDR1 and CDR2 (germline): SGHAT, FQNNGV. CDR3 sequence reads: CASRAGTGIDEQYF. The CDR3 DNA follows: TGTGCCAGCAGAGCCGGGACAGGGATCGACGAGCAGTACTTC.